Sequencing of this TCR beta chain was carried out in a study of T cell changes during pregnancy in multiple sclerosis. This clone was detected once. V was cut by 1 base and J by 2 bases, with 12 bases left in between. Germline values: CDR1 SEHNR, CDR2 FQNEAQ (reference sequence). This CDR3 has 15 amino acids. Method: immunoSEQ multiplex PCR; TCRdb's copy keeps in-frame clones and lacks some. The sample holds about 98,000 clones, roughly 94% seen once. The chain has TRBV7-9 and TRBJ2-7, with D perhaps matching TRBD1 (6 bases). Sequencing was performed on peripheral blood, taken after pregnancy. The sequence was collected from a female donor in good health, enrolled as a control in a pregnancy study. The CDR3 nucleotides are TGTGCCAGCAGCTTAGGGACAGAATCTCCCTACGAGCAGTACTTC. Its protein is CASSLGTESPYEQYF.